Listed below are T cell receptor beta chains from one sample, sequenced in a study of T cell responses to AZD1222 COVID-19 vaccine. Here immunoSEQ multiplex PCR was the method, and the copy in TCRdb shows in-frame clones only, minus some. The data show about 150,000 clones, with under 95% seen just once and approximately 2% held by the top ten. The input for sequencing was peripheral blood, taken on day 0 of AZD1222 vaccination. The receptors shown here come from an adult in good health. Each CDR3 is given with its conserved first and last residue. The D gene is left open where the match is weak.

J: TRBJ1-5
V: TRBV19
D: -
CDR3: CASSRTGFQPQHF

J: TRBJ2-7
V: TRBV29-1
D: TRBD1
CDR3: CSVVGTEYEQYF

J: TRBJ2-3
V: TRBV11-2
D: TRBD2
CDR3: CASSRLAPDTQYF

J: TRBJ2-1
V: TRBV20-1
D: -
CDR3: CSAPSPDWQFF

J: TRBJ2-5
V: TRBV5-1
D: -
CDR3: CASSYIGEQETQYF

J: TRBJ2-2
V: TRBV19
D: -
CDR3: CASSTEGGTGELFF

J: TRBJ1-2
V: TRBV19
D: -
CDR3: CASSIKTAFYGYTF

J: TRBJ2-1
V: TRBV4-3
D: TRBD2
CDR3: CASSQLAGGDNEQFF

J: TRBJ2-5
V: TRBV12-5
D: TRBD2
CDR3: CASGRGLAGSHQETQYF

J: TRBJ2-7
V: TRBV11-2
D: -
CDR3: CASSLGRDIYEQYF

J: TRBJ1-1
V: TRBV9
D: -
CDR3: CASSVSMAQETEAFF

J: TRBJ2-5
V: TRBV10-3
D: TRBD2
CDR3: CAISDAYERGQETQYF

J: TRBJ2-5
V: TRBV12-3/TRBV12-4
D: -
CDR3: CASSLQGGETQYF

J: TRBJ1-2
V: TRBV29-1
D: -
CDR3: CSAAGAGNGYTF

J: TRBJ1-1
V: TRBV7-9
D: -
CDR3: CASSLDPPGNTEAFF

J: TRBJ1-1
V: TRBV6-2/TRBV6-3
D: -
CDR3: CASSLRMDTEAFF

J: TRBJ2-3
V: TRBV7-6
D: TRBD2
CDR3: CASSLTTGGHLDTQYF

J: TRBJ2-7
V: TRBV3-1/TRBV3-2
D: -
CDR3: CASSQFLGPSPTSEQYF

J: TRBJ2-2
V: TRBV13
D: -
CDR3: CASSLWGAENTGELFF

J: TRBJ2-3
V: TRBV7-3
D: TRBD1
CDR3: CASSPRTGGVYAQYF

J: TRBJ1-4
V: TRBV19
D: -
CDR3: CASSSGANNEKLFF

J: TRBJ1-2
V: TRBV28
D: TRBD1
CDR3: CASSPGQGGYGYTF

J: TRBJ1-6
V: TRBV28
D: -
CDR3: CASSLYRINSPLHF

J: TRBJ1-5
V: TRBV6-2/TRBV6-3
D: TRBD1
CDR3: CASSYDRVRNQPQHF

J: TRBJ1-1
V: TRBV6-6
D: -
CDR3: CASKPTGPLTEAFF

J: TRBJ2-3
V: TRBV27
D: -
CDR3: CASSLLGVGRGPRTDTQYF

J: TRBJ1-1
V: TRBV14
D: -
CDR3: CASSQLGGRGDTEAFF

J: TRBJ2-7
V: TRBV19
D: -
CDR3: CASSISLDSYEQYF

J: TRBJ2-1
V: TRBV15
D: -
CDR3: CATSRGGRGYGNEQFF

J: TRBJ1-6
V: TRBV7-2
D: -
CDR3: CASSRTGTGSGNSPLHF

J: TRBJ1-2
V: TRBV19
D: TRBD1
CDR3: CASSIRGQGMRYGYTF

J: TRBJ2-5
V: TRBV2
D: TRBD1
CDR3: CASSGTGQETQYF

J: TRBJ2-7
V: TRBV4-3
D: -
CDR3: CASSQVATEASYEQYF

J: TRBJ1-2
V: TRBV5-1
D: -
CDR3: CASTQDNYGYTF

J: TRBJ1-3
V: TRBV28
D: -
CDR3: CASSLTYRGNTIYF

J: TRBJ2-5
V: TRBV5-4
D: -
CDR3: CASSLPGATVQETQYF

J: TRBJ2-3
V: TRBV5-1
D: TRBD2
CDR3: CASSLALADTDTQYF

J: TRBJ2-7
V: TRBV7-2
D: -
CDR3: CASSSSGTQPSYEQYF

J: TRBJ2-7
V: TRBV28
D: TRBD1
CDR3: CASSFGPGQARSSYEQYF

J: TRBJ2-3
V: TRBV25-1
D: -
CDR3: CASSWADTQYF

J: TRBJ2-1
V: TRBV5-1
D: -
CDR3: CASSWGTSRPSPGYNEQFF

J: TRBJ2-7
V: TRBV6-1
D: TRBD2
CDR3: CASSEGLAEISYEQYF

J: TRBJ2-7
V: TRBV5-1
D: -
CDR3: CASSLLTEYEQYF

J: TRBJ2-1
V: TRBV5-1
D: TRBD2
CDR3: CASSTRAGGYNEQFF

J: TRBJ1-2
V: TRBV6-5
D: TRBD1
CDR3: CASSQGGSDGYTF

J: TRBJ1-2
V: TRBV5-4
D: -
CDR3: CASSPDSNYGYTF

J: TRBJ1-1
V: TRBV5-5
D: -
CDR3: CASSLFLGRGEAFF

J: TRBJ1-1
V: TRBV11-3
D: -
CDR3: CASRSGEYEAFF